This T cell receptor (beta chain) is from a study of T-cell reconstitution after alpha-beta-depleted transplantation in children (TCRdb year 2016). As for the study more broadly: T-cell immune reconstitution after TCRalphabeta/CD19-depleted allogeneic hematopoietic cell transplantation in children was quantitatively tracked in the study by means of TCR repertoire profiling.

This clonotype was found many times. No antigen is known for it. Base qualities are not provided; no much larger clone lies one nucleotide away. Library preparation used PCR. This sample was sequenced with an Illumina HiSeq 2500. TCR libraries were prepared with molecular barcoding, using unique molecular identifiers to normalize TCRbeta repertoire quantification. Clones were called with MiXCR by TCRdb after fastp trimmed the public reads at Q25, and only in-frame beta chains were retained. Here each entry gathers all rows of one CDR3 protein and keeps the most common genes and DNA. The sample has 230,000 or so distinct CDR3 sequences on record, about 8.8% of them singletons. 5.1% of the sample is taken by the ten largest. The germline ends are 17 bases apart after V is trimmed by 1 base and J by 4 bases. There are 15 amino acids in the CDR3, from cysteine to phenylalanine inclusive. The CDR3 DNA has 45 bases and is translated from base 1. For CDR1 and CDR2, the germline V gene (reference sequence) lists DFQATT and SNEGSKA.

The receptor was isolated from a human donor who donated a stem cell graft to a child with SCID. The starting material was PBMCs from the stem cell graft donor, obtained from the stem cell graft. The chain employs TRBV20-1 and TRBJ2-7; the D gene is possibly TRBD2, with 5 bases matching. The CDR3 protein sequence reads: CSARGGSSGRYEQYF. DNA sequence: TGCAGTGCTAGAGGTGGGTCTTCGGGGAGATACGAGCAGTACTTC.